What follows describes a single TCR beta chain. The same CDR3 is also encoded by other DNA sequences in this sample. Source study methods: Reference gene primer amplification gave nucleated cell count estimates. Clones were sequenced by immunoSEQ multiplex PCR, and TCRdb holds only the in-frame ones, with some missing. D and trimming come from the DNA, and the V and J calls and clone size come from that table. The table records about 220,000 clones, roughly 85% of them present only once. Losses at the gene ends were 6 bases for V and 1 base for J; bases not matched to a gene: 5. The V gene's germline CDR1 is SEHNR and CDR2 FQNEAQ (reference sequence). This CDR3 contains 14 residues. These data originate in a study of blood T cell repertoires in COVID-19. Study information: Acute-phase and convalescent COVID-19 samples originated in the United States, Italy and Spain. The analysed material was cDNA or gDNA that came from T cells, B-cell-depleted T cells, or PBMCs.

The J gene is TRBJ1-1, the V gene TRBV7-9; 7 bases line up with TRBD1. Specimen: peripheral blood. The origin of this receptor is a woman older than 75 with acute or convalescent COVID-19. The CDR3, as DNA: TGTGCCAGCAGGTCAACAGGGGAGAACACTGAAGCTTTCTTT. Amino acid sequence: CASRSTGENTEAFF. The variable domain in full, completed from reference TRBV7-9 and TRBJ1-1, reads DTGVSQNPRHKITKRGQNVTFRCDPISEHNRLYWYRQTLGQGPEFLTYFQNEAQLEKSRLLSDRFSAERPKGSFSTLEIQRTEQGDSAMYLCASRSTGENTEAFFGQGTRLTVV.